The 3 T cell receptor beta chains presented below share a single source sample, sequenced in a study of T cells in Graves' hyperthyroidism and ophthalmopathy. It was RNA transcripts that yielded the amplified TCR beta CDR3 regions. Carried out on the TCR CDR3, a first-round RT-PCR used the HTBI primer set. TCRdb analysed the multiplex PCR reads with MiXCR anew, one entry per CDR3 protein. This table holds approximately 620,000 distinct CDR3 sequences, about 15% found once. The source material was blood. These receptors were taken from a woman aged 25-40 years with Graves' hyperthyroidism that later progressed to Graves' ophthalmopathy.

This clonotype was counted ten times or more. The rearrangement uses TRBV19 and TRBJ2-1; D is perhaps TRBD1 (7 bases). This CDR3 has 18 amino acids. Per the germline V gene, CDR1 is LNHDA and CDR2 is SQIVND (reference sequence). Trimming removed 2 bases at V and 6 bases at J, with 23 bases between. The CDR3 DNA reads TGTGCCAGTAGTATATTTTTTATCGTGGAGGGGGCGCGCAATGAGCAGTTCTTC. Its protein product is CASSIFFIVEGARNEQFF. Drawing the rest from reference TRBV19 and TRBJ2-1, the complete variable domain is DGGITQSPKYLFRKEGQNVTLSCEQNLNHDAMYWYRQDPGQGLRLIYYSQIVNDFQKGDIAEGYSVSREKKESFPLTVTSAQKNPTAFYLCASSIFFIVEGARNEQFFGPGTRLTVL.

This clonotype came up many times. The rearrangement joins TRBV19 to TRBJ1-1, with a tentative D call TRBD1 (6 bases). The V and J ends lost 9 bases and 3 bases respectively, with 17 bases between them. This CDR3 is 14 amino acids long. Germline V gene lookup returns CDR1 LNHDA and CDR2 SQIVND (reference sequence). Here the CDR3 reads CASRTTQGHTEAFF. CDR3 DNA: TGTGCCAGCAGGACGACCCAGGGGCACACTGAAGCTTTCTTT.

This clonotype was picked up many times. The chain is built from TRBV19 and TRBJ1-1; unclear D gene. This CDR3 contains 13 residues. Between the trimmed V and J ends, which lost 3 bases and 1 base, there was a span of 6 bases. Germline loops: CDR1 LNHDA, CDR2 SQIVND (reference sequence). The CDR3 region is CASSMGGNTEAFF. The CDR3 nucleotides are TGTGCCAGTAGTATGGGAGGGAACACTGAAGCTTTCTTT.